These 10 T cell receptor beta chains were sequenced from one sample in a study of shared clonotypes between healthy human individuals. Terminally differentiated effector memory CD45RA+ cells were left out of the naive CD8 fraction, which was CD45RO-negative and positively selected for CCR7. The protocol was immunoSEQ multiplex PCR, while the TCRdb copy is restricted to in-frame clones and leaves out a portion. The sample consists of about 1,800,000 clones, about 95% of them appearing once. The sequenced sample was naive CD8+ T cells sorted from blood. Receptors were obtained from a man between 18 and 29 years old in good health.

The rearrangement uses TRBV13 and TRBJ2-5; a possible D gene is TRBD2 (6 bases). The V end lost 2 bases, the J end lost 5 bases, and 12 bases lay between the germline ends. The CDR3 has 14 amino acids. Germline CDR1 reads PRHDT; CDR2 reads FYEKMQ (reference sequence). CDR3 DNA sequence: TGTGCCAGCAGCTTATGGGGAGGCGGGGAGACCCAGTACTTC. Amino acid sequence: CASSLWGGGETQYF.

The V call is TRBV19, the J call TRBJ2-2; 8 bases match TRBD1. Germline loops: CDR1 LNHDA, CDR2 SQIVND (reference sequence). CDR3 length: 17 residues. J gave up 0 bases and V 4 bases, and 7 bases lay outside the gene matches. The CDR3 sequence: CASSTNGQGTNTGELFF. The CDR3 DNA sequence: TGTGCCAGTAGTACCAATGGACAGGGTACGAACACCGGGGAGCTGTTTTTT.

The rearrangement links TRBV6-5 to TRBJ2-5; D is unclear. The V gene's germline CDR1 is MNHEY and CDR2 SVGAGI. V was shortened by 6 bases and J by 9 bases, with 17 bases between the two germline ends. This CDR3 comprises 13 residues. The CDR3 DNA reads as TGTGCCAGCAGCCCCCATGCAGAGAAGCCCCAGTACTTC. Translating gives CASSPHAEKPQYF.

This chain uses TRBV4-1 with TRBJ2-2; D is perhaps TRBD1 (5 bases). Trimming cost V 2 bases and J 9 bases, with 10 bases left between them. Per the germline V gene, CDR1 is MGHRA and CDR2 is YSYEKL. The CDR3 spans 13 residues. CDR3 sequence reads: CASSQRGPRELFF. CDR3 nucleotides: TGCGCCAGCAGCCAAAGGGGTCCCAGGGAGCTGTTTTTT.

This clone was seen only once. This chain uses TRBV27 with TRBJ1-1; D is uncertain. The CDR3 contains 14 residues. The germline V gene encodes CDR1 MNHEY and CDR2 SMNVEV (reference sequence). Trimming stripped 2 bases from V and 4 bases from J, with 11 bases between. The CDR3 DNA reads TGTGCCAGCAGTTTACTACGGGAGCGCACTGAAGCTTTCTTT. This translates into CASSLLRERTEAFF.

A note on this clone: Other DNA sequences in the same sample also yield this CDR3. The J gene is TRBJ1-1, the V gene TRBV9, with D possibly TRBD1 on 5 matching bases. Germline V CDR1 and CDR2: SGDLS, YYNGEE. There are 13 residues in the CDR3. V dropped 0 bases and J dropped 6 bases, with 9 bases sitting between them. The CDR3 region has the DNA TGTGCCAGCAGCGTAGGGGGACTCGCTGAAGCTTTCTTT. Encoded protein: CASSVGGLAEAFF.

The V call is TRBV28, the J call TRBJ2-7, with D tentatively TRBD1 or TRBD2 (5 bases each). Germline V CDR1 and CDR2: MDHEN, SYDVKM. This CDR3 region has 13 residues. V was pared by 6 bases and J by 2 bases, with 11 bases between. CDR3: CASREPGPYEQYF. The DNA for the CDR3 is TGTGCCAGCAGAGAGCCGGGACCCTACGAGCAGTACTTC.

The chain combines TRBV27 with TRBJ2-7; 9 bases line up with TRBD1. This CDR3 spans 16 amino acids. Germline V lookup: CDR1 MNHEY, CDR2 SMNVEV (reference sequence). The junction had 13 bases not matched to a gene; V was cut back by 6 bases and J by 4 bases. This chain's CDR3 is CASSPITGTGIYEQYF. The DNA for the CDR3 is TGTGCCAGCAGCCCCATAACCGGGACAGGGATTTACGAGCAGTACTTC.

The J gene is TRBJ2-3, the V gene TRBV5-6; 9 bases match TRBD1. The V and J ends lost 7 bases and 2 bases, in that order; junction bases with no gene match: 2. This CDR3 has 13 amino acids. In germline, CDR1 is SGHDT, CDR2 YYEEEE. The CDR3 nucleotides are TGTGCCAGCGGGACAGGGTACACAGATACGCAGTATTTT. Its protein product is CASGTGYTDTQYF. The full variable domain, its missing parts supplied by reference TRBV5-6 and TRBJ2-3, is DAGVTQSPTHLIKTRGQQVTLRCSPKSGHDTVSWYQQALGQGPQFIFQYYEEEERQRGNFPDRFSGHQFPNYSSELNVNALLLGDSALYLCASGTGYTDTQYFGPGTRLTVL.

This rearrangement joins TRBV6-5 to TRBJ2-1; D gene uncertain. The length of the CDR3 is 15 residues. The ends were cut back, 0 bases at V and 0 bases at J, with 6 bases in the middle. Germline values: CDR1 MNHEY, CDR2 SVGAGI. Here the CDR3 reads CASSYSKSSYNEQFF. CDR3 nucleotide sequence: TGTGCCAGCAGTTACTCGAAAAGCTCCTACAATGAGCAGTTCTTC.